One sample yielded the 21 T cell receptor beta chains listed below, sequenced in a study of radiotherapy plus CTLA-4 blockade in lung cancer. Libraries were prepared by immunoSEQ multiplex PCR; TCRdb keeps only in-frame clonotypes and omits some of them. The table includes tens of thousands of clones, 78% detected once. The input for sequencing was peripheral blood, taken from a patient treated with radiotherapy plus ipilimumab. The receptors were sampled from a human donor with non-small cell lung cancer who had stable disease on radiotherapy plus ipilimumab.

The genes are TRBV7-2 and TRBJ1-3, with 10 bases identical to TRBD1. The CDR3 is made up of 14 amino acids. CDR1 is SGHTA and CDR2 is FQGNSA in the germline V gene. V shed 4 bases, J shed 6 bases, and the junction held 3 bases outside the gene matches. The CDR3 reads CASSSGQGPNTIYF. The CDR3, as DNA: TGTGCCAGCAGCTCGGGACAGGGGCCAAACACCATATATTTT. The whole variable domain, filled in from reference TRBV7-2 and TRBJ1-3, reads GAGVSQSPSNKVTEKGKDVELRCDPISGHTALYWYRQSLGQGLEFLIYFQGNSAPDKSGLPSDRFSAERTGGSVSTLTIQRTQQEDSAVYLCASSSGQGPNTIYFGEGSWLTVV.

The chain is built from TRBV5-1 and TRBJ2-2, with 7 bases identical to TRBD1. Germline loops: CDR1 SGHRS, CDR2 YFSETQ. V was clipped by 2 bases and J by 0 bases; unmatched bases: 4. The CDR3 contains 16 residues. The CDR3 loop reads CASSLLGGANTGELFF. For the CDR3, the DNA is TGCGCCAGCAGCTTACTAGGGGGCGCGAACACCGGGGAGCTGTTTTTT. Drawing the rest from reference TRBV5-1 and TRBJ2-2, the complete variable domain is KAGVTQTPRYLIKTRGQQVTLSCSPISGHRSVSWYQQTPGQGLQFLFEYFSETQRNKGNFPGRFSGRQFSNSRSEMNVSTLELGDSALYLCASSLLGGANTGELFFGEGSRLTVL.

The V gene is TRBV19, the J gene TRBJ2-1; 8 bases agree with TRBD1. The ends lost 7 bases at V and 6 bases at J; junction bases unmatched: 8. The CDR3 runs to 14 residues. The germline V gene has CDR1 LNHDA and CDR2 SQIVND (reference sequence). This CDR3 is CASNSQGGGNEQFF. DNA for the CDR3: TGTGCCAGTAACTCACAGGGGGGAGGCAATGAGCAGTTCTTC.

This clone was seen a handful of times. This chain joins TRBV16 and TRBJ2-7; D unclear. V shed 2 bases and J shed 3 bases, with 5 bases lying between them. The CDR3 has 12 amino acids. CDR1 is KGHSY and CDR2 is FQNENV in the germline V gene. CDR3 nucleotides: TGTGCCAGCAGCCAAGCATACTACGAGCAGTACTTC. The encoded protein is CASSQAYYEQYF. The complete variable domain, with remaining parts taken from reference TRBV16 and TRBJ2-7, reads GEEVAQTPKHLVRGEGQKAKLYCAPIKGHSYVFWYQQVLKNEFKFLISFQNENVFDETGMPKERFSAKCLPNSPCSLEIQATKLEDSAVYFCASSQAYYEQYFGPGTRLTVT.

The chain has TRBV10-3 and TRBJ1-2; 9 bases fit TRBD1. CDR3 length equals 13 residues. Germline V CDR1 and CDR2: ENHRY, SYGVKD. Losses at the gene ends were 4 bases for V and 3 bases for J; bases not matched to a gene: 0. The CDR3 reads CAISGTGDYGYTF. CDR3 DNA: TGTGCCATCAGTGGGACAGGGGACTATGGCTACACCTTC.

As to this clone: Other DNA sequences in this specimen translate into the identical CDR3. The rearrangement uses TRBV13 and TRBJ1-1; D not resolved. Germline V CDR1 and CDR2: PRHDT, FYEKMQ (reference sequence). The CDR3 has 11 amino acids. V lost 2 bases and J 2 bases, leaving 0 bases between the germline ends. The CDR3 protein is CASSLNTEAFF. The CDR3 coding sequence is TGTGCCAGCAGCTTAAACACTGAAGCTTTCTTT.

This chain uses TRBV5-6 with TRBJ1-5, with 8 nucleotides matching TRBD1. The CDR3 loop spans 14 amino acids. Germline loops: CDR1 SGHDT, CDR2 YYEEEE. Trimming removed 4 bases from V and 7 bases from J; junction bases left unmatched: 7. The CDR3: CASSRWTGFQPQHF. CDR3 bases: TGTGCCAGCAGCCGTTGGACAGGGTTCCAGCCCCAGCATTTT.

This clone appeared a single time. This chain connects TRBV7-9 to TRBJ1-1; the D is unclear. Germline lookup yields CDR1 SEHNR and CDR2 FQNEAQ (reference sequence). The V end was cut by 3 bases, the J end by 1 base, with 12 bases between. The CDR3 spans 15 residues. CDR3 sequence reads: CASSFAGGPNTEAFF. CDR3 bases: TGTGCCAGCAGCTTCGCCGGTGGGCCGAACACTGAAGCTTTCTTT.

The V gene is TRBV7-2, the J gene TRBJ2-1; 8 bases match TRBD1. From germline, CDR1 is SGHTA and CDR2 FQGNSA. The CDR3 spans 13 residues. The V and J ends lost 4 bases and 8 bases, in that order; junction bases with no gene match: 4. The CDR3 DNA reads as TGTGCCAGCAGCTCGGACAGGGTGGATGAGCAGTTCTTC. The encoded protein is CASSSDRVDEQFF.

The chain carries TRBV5-6 and TRBJ1-2; D is undetermined. CDR1 is SGHDT, CDR2 YYEEEE, per germline. The V end lost 2 bases, the J end lost 3 bases, and 26 bases lay between the germline ends. The CDR3 covers 19 residues. The CDR3 nucleotides are TGTGCCAGCAGCTTTAGCCCGGGGAGGGCAGAACTCAAATACTATGGCTACACCTTC. Protein: CASSFSPGRAELKYYGYTF.

This clone was counted once. This rearrangement joins TRBV5-1 to TRBJ1-2; D unresolved. The germline V and J ends were trimmed by 4 bases and 3 bases, with 13 bases remaining between them. CDR1 is SGHRS, CDR2 YFSETQ, per germline. The CDR3 has 14 amino acids. DNA of the CDR3: TGCGCCAGCAGCCCAATGCGGAGACACTATGGCTACACCTTC. Encoded protein: CASSPMRRHYGYTF.

The J gene is TRBJ2-1, the V gene TRBV5-1; 10 bases agree with TRBD2. Germline assignment: CDR1 SGHRS and CDR2 YFSETQ. The CDR3 is 15 residues long. The junction had 7 bases not matched to a gene; V was cut back by 3 bases and J by 7 bases. CDR3 nucleotide sequence: TGCGCCAGCAGCTCTCAGAGCGGGGGGGGGAATGAGCAGTTCTTC. Its protein is CASSSQSGGGNEQFF. The complete variable domain, with remaining parts taken from reference TRBV5-1 and TRBJ2-1, reads KAGVTQTPRYLIKTRGQQVTLSCSPISGHRSVSWYQQTPGQGLQFLFEYFSETQRNKGNFPGRFSGRQFSNSRSEMNVSTLELGDSALYLCASSSQSGGGNEQFFGPGTRLTVL.

The chain links TRBV27 to TRBJ1-5; a weak D match, TRBD1 (6 bases). The CDR3 loop spans 15 amino acids. Germline CDR1 and CDR2: MNHEY and SMNVEV (reference sequence). With 5 bases removed from V and 0 bases from J, the gap between germline ends came to 11 bases. The CDR3 DNA follows: TGTGCCAGCAGTCGGACAGTTTATAGCAATCAGCCCCAGCATTTT. This encodes CASSRTVYSNQPQHF.

This clone came up once. The rearrangement uses TRBV4-1 and TRBJ2-1; 15 nucleotides agree with TRBD2. The CDR3 runs 20 residues. Trimming at V came to 0 bases and at J to 3 bases, leaving 9 bases not matched to a gene. From germline, CDR1 is MGHRA and CDR2 YSYEKL. The CDR3 bases are TGCGCCAGCAGCCAAGATCCGGGGACTAGCGGGGGGATCTACTACAATGAGCAGTTCTTC. Translation: CASSQDPGTSGGIYYNEQFF.

The J gene is TRBJ1-2, the V gene TRBV30; D uncertain. CDR1 GTSNPN and CDR2 SVGIG come from the germline V gene (reference sequence). There are 14 residues in the CDR3. V lost 1 base to trimming and J lost 4 bases, with 13 bases between them. CDR3: CAWSGGLAVYGYTF. The CDR3 bases are TGTGCCTGGAGTGGAGGTCTAGCCGTCTATGGCTACACCTTC.

The chain is built from TRBV28 and TRBJ2-3, with D possibly called TRBD1 or TRBD2 (5 bases each). This CDR3 is built from 17 residues. CDR1 is MDHEN and CDR2 is SYDVKM in the germline V gene. V gave up 5 bases and J gave up 0 bases, with 18 bases separating them. The CDR3 DNA follows: TGTGCCAGCAGTCCCGGCCCCGGGACCCCAAGCACAGATACGCAGTATTTT. Translating gives CASSPGPGTPSTDTQYF.

The chain couples TRBV4-3 to TRBJ1-2, with TRBD1 as a possible D gene (6 bases). The CDR3 loop spans 15 amino acids. Trimming removed 0 bases at V and 7 bases at J, with 15 bases between. From germline, CDR1 is LGHNA and CDR2 YSLEER. The CDR3 sequence: CASSQEGQGLSGYTF. In DNA form, the CDR3 reads TGCGCCAGCAGCCAAGAAGGGCAGGGGCTAAGTGGCTACACCTTC.

The rearrangement uses TRBV25-1 and TRBJ2-3; D remains ambiguous. Trimming stripped 7 bases from V and 3 bases from J, with 8 bases between. CDR3 length equals 12 residues. Looked up from germline, CDR1 is MGHDK and CDR2 is SYGVNS. CDR3 amino acids: CASKSWTDTQYF. The CDR3, as DNA: TGTGCCAGCAAATCCTGGACAGATACGCAGTATTTT. The full variable domain, with the rest looked up from reference TRBV25-1 and TRBJ2-3, is EADIYQTPRYLVIGTGKKITLECSQTMGHDKMYWYQQDPGMELHLIHYSYGVNSTEKGDLSSESTVSRIRTEHFPLTLESARPSHTSQYLCASKSWTDTQYFGPGTRLTVL.

The chain couples TRBV19 to TRBJ1-3; 8 bases map to TRBD1. CDR1 and CDR2 (germline): LNHDA, SQIVND (reference sequence). The CDR3 totals 16 residues. Trimming took 5 bases from V and 7 from J; bases not matched to a gene: 13. The CDR3 region has the DNA TGTGCCAGTAGTTCCCGGACAGGGTCAATCGGGAACACCATATATTTT. Protein: CASSSRTGSIGNTIYF.

V usage is TRBV5-8 and J usage is TRBJ2-7; 9 nucleotides match TRBD2. The J call may be wrong; the DNA end is better matched by TRBJ2-5. The CDR3 covers 15 residues. Germline V gives CDR1 SGHTS, CDR2 YDEGEE. Here the CDR3 reads CASSTWTSEGETQYF. As DNA, the CDR3 is TGTGCCAGCAGCACCTGGACTAGCGAGGGAGAGACCCAGTACTTC.

The chain links TRBV30 to TRBJ1-3, with D maybe TRBD1 (5 bases). Trimming shortened V by 5 bases and J by 0 bases, and 11 bases separated the two germline ends. The CDR3 totals 14 residues. Germline V gene data show CDR1 as GTSNPN and CDR2 as SVGIG (reference sequence). CDR3 amino acids: CAWGTGDSGNTIYF. DNA of the CDR3: TGTGCCTGGGGAACAGGAGACTCTGGAAACACCATATATTTT.